This T cell receptor (beta chain) was sequenced during a study of blood T cell repertoires in COVID-19. Study information: Sites in the United States, Italy and Spain provided acute and convalescent COVID-19 samples. Sources were T cells, B-cell-depleted T cells, or PBMCs; the material itself was cDNA or gDNA.

This clone was seen only a few times. As handled by the study authors: Quantification of nucleated cells was approximated via reference gene primer amplification. Assay used: immunoSEQ multiplex PCR; TCRdb lists only in-frame clones, some missing. V and J calls and clone size are given by that table; D and trimming were obtained from the DNA. This table has about 120,000 clones, approximately 83% appearing once. V shed 2 bases and J shed 9 bases, with 17 bases lying between them. The CDR3 extends over 16 amino acids. The germline V gene has CDR1 ENHRY and CDR2 SYGVKD. Material for sequencing was peripheral blood. The sequence derives from a woman between 70 and 85 years old with acute or convalescent COVID-19. The gene calls are TRBV10-3 and TRBJ1-6; perhaps TRBD1 as D (6 bases). The CDR3 coding sequence is TGTGCCATCAGTGAGACACAGGGCCCGGGAAGTTCACCCCTCCACTTT. Protein sequence: CAISETQGPGSSPLHF.